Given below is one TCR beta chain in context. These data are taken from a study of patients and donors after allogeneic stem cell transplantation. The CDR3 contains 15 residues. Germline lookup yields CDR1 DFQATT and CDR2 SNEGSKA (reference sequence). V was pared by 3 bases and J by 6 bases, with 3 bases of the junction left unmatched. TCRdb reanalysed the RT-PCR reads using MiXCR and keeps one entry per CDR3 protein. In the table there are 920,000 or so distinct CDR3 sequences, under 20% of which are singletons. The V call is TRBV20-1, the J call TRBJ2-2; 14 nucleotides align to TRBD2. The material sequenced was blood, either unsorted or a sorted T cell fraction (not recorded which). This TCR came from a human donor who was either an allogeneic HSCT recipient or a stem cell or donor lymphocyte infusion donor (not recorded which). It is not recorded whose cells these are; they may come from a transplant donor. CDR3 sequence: CSARTSGGAPGELFF. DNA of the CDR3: TGCAGTGCTAGGACTAGCGGGGGGGCCCCCGGGGAGCTGTTTTTT.